One and the same sample provided the 25 T cell receptor beta chains below, sequenced in a study of T cells after yellow fever vaccination. Using its own MiXCR run on the 5' RACE reads, TCRdb lists one record per CDR3 protein. The top ten clones hold about 15% of a sample with some 670,000 distinct CDR3 sequences, 12% of them seen once. The sequences come from PBMCs, collected on the day of the yellow fever booster vaccination. The receptors derive from a young man who received the YFV17D yellow fever vaccine.

The rearrangement uses TRBV3-1 and TRBJ2-2; weak D call: TRBD2 (6 bases). CDR3 length: 16 residues. Germline V gene data show CDR1 as LGHDT and CDR2 as YNNKEL (reference sequence). Trimming pared 1 base from V and 4 bases from J, leaving 13 bases between. In DNA form, the CDR3 reads TGTGCCAGCAGCCAAGGACATGCGGAGGGCACCGGGGAGCTGTTTTTT. It is translated as CASSQGHAEGTGELFF. Based on the CDR3 plus reference TRBV3-1 and TRBJ2-2, the full variable domain is DTAVSQTPKYLVTQMGNDKSIKCEQNLGHDTMYWYKQDSKKFLKIMFSYNNKELIINETVPNRFSPKSPDKAHLNLHINSLELGDSAVYFCASSQGHAEGTGELFFGEGSRLTVL.

This clonotype occurred a few times. DNA for the CDR3: TGTGCCAGTCGTAGCATGAATGAGCAGTTCTTC. Residues: CASRSMNEQFF. V is TRBV28 and J is TRBJ2-1; no reliable D call. The CDR3 consists of 11 residues. The V gene's germline CDR1 is MDHEN and CDR2 SYDVKM. Trimming stripped 9 bases from V and 7 bases from J, with 10 bases between.

This clonotype was observed many times. This chain uses TRBV7-9 with TRBJ2-5, with 7 bases that match TRBD1. Germline values: CDR1 SEHNR, CDR2 FQNEAQ (reference sequence). V shed 3 bases, J shed 0 bases, and the junction held 4 bases outside the gene matches. There are 15 residues in the CDR3. The CDR3 DNA reads TGTGCCAGCAGCTTTCCGACAGGGCACCAAGAGACCCAGTACTTC. Protein: CASSFPTGHQETQYF.

The V call is TRBV23-1, the J call TRBJ2-3; D call uncertain. TRBV23-1 is marked as an open reading frame, function uncertain. The CDR3 has 16 amino acids. Trimming took 3 bases from V and 2 from J, leaving 15 bases between them. In nucleotides, the CDR3 is TGCGCCAGCAGTCAGAACTCATTTCACCCCACAGATACGCAGTATTTT. Its translation: CASSQNSFHPTDTQYF.

V usage is TRBV7-2 and J usage is TRBJ2-1; D is perhaps TRBD2 (6 bases). Between the trimmed V and J ends, which lost 5 bases and 8 bases, there was a span of 19 bases. The CDR3 spans 15 residues. From germline, CDR1 is SGHTA and CDR2 FQGNSA. The CDR3 DNA is TGTGCCAGCAGCCGGGACTTGATCCTCCGTGATGAGCAGTTCTTC. Translation: CASSRDLILRDEQFF.

The table lists this clonotype with a few counts. The CDR3 loop reads CASSKGTNNSPLHF. The CDR3 bases are TGCGCCAGCAGCAAAGGGACGAATAATTCACCCCTCCACTTT. This chain uses TRBV5-1 with TRBJ1-6; D might be TRBD1 (5 bases). The ends were cut back, 4 bases at V and 5 bases at J, with 10 bases in the middle. This CDR3 is 14 amino acids long. CDR1 SGHRS and CDR2 YFSETQ come from the germline V gene.

This clonotype showed up just a few times. V and J are TRBV20-1 and TRBJ2-3; no definite D call. The CDR3 sequence is 15 residues long. Deletions cut 2 bases from V and 3 bases from J, with 15 bases between. Germline CDR1 DFQATT, CDR2 SNEGSKA (reference sequence). The DNA of the CDR3 is TGCAGTGCTAGAAGGCGTGGACCTATTACAGATACGCAGTATTTT. Amino acid sequence: CSARRRGPITDTQYF.

This clonotype occurred a few times. This chain joins TRBV9 and TRBJ2-7; 12 bases match TRBD1. The CDR3 contains 15 residues. V trimming: 4 bases; J trimming: 6 bases; junction bases outside the gene matches: 8. CDR1 SGDLS and CDR2 YYNGEE come from the germline V gene. CDR3 protein: CASSFAGTGGAEQYF. In DNA, the CDR3 is TGTGCCAGCAGCTTCGCCGGGACAGGGGGCGCCGAGCAGTACTTC.

The chain joins TRBV18 to TRBJ2-3; perhaps TRBD2 as D (6 bases). CDR1 is KGHSH and CDR2 is LQKENI in the germline V gene. V dropped 4 bases and J dropped 3 bases, with 20 bases sitting between them. The CDR3 loop spans 17 amino acids. The CDR3 DNA reads as TGTGCCAGCTCACGGTTCGAGGTCGGGAGAGTAACAGATACGCAGTATTTT. It yields the protein CASSRFEVGRVTDTQYF.

There are a few counts of this clonotype. The chain carries TRBV29-1 and TRBJ2-1; the match to TRBD2 covers 11 bases. The CDR3 is made up of 16 amino acids. Germline CDR1 and CDR2: SQVTM and ANQGSEA. The V segment lost 1 base and the J segment 8 bases; nucleotides outside the gene matches: 10. This CDR3 reads CSVEGRLAGGPDEQFF. CDR3 nucleotide sequence: TGCAGCGTTGAAGGCCGGTTAGCGGGAGGGCCGGATGAGCAGTTCTTC.

The chain recombines TRBV20-1 with TRBJ2-1, with TRBD2 matching over 15 bases. The CDR3 sequence is 18 residues long. V was pared by 3 bases and J by 0 bases, with 6 bases of the junction left unmatched. CDR1 is DFQATT, CDR2 SNEGSKA, per germline (reference sequence). The DNA of the CDR3 is TGCAGTGCTAGGTCGGGACTAGCGGGAGGAGGCTCCTACAATGAGCAGTTCTTC. The encoded protein is CSARSGLAGGGSYNEQFF.

This clonotype occurred a few times. The J gene is TRBJ2-2, the V gene TRBV25-1; D possibly matches TRBD1 or TRBD2 (6 bases each). V was clipped by 3 bases and J by 4 bases, with 12 bases between them. CDR1 MGHDK and CDR2 SYGVNS come from the germline V gene. The CDR3 loop spans 15 amino acids. The CDR3 loop is CASSDPGAGTGELFF. The CDR3 nucleotides read TGTGCCAGCAGTGATCCGGGGGCCGGCACCGGGGAGCTGTTTTTT.

The chain is built from TRBV24-1 and TRBJ2-3; 7 nucleotides align to TRBD1. Germline trimming cut 4 bases from V and 1 base from J; bases unmatched to any gene: 4. Germline assignment: CDR1 KGHDR and CDR2 SFDVKD. This CDR3 has 15 residues. The CDR3 DNA is TGTGCCACCAGTGACCGTGGACAGGGCACAGATACGCAGTATTTT. Translation gives CATSDRGQGTDTQYF.

In its sample, this clonotype was seen many times. The V gene is TRBV12-3 or TRBV12-4, the J gene TRBJ2-7; weak D call: TRBD1 (6 bases). The CDR3 covers 14 residues. V lost 7 bases, J lost 0 bases, and 13 bases lay in between. CDR3 residues: CASTIDRTSYEQYF. The CDR3 DNA is TGTGCCAGCACCATCGACAGGACCTCCTACGAGCAGTACTTC.

This clonotype was picked up a small number of times. This chain links TRBV29-1 with TRBJ2-7, with D tentatively TRBD2 (6 bases). With 4 bases removed from V and 3 bases from J, the gap between germline ends came to 13 bases. The germline gives CDR1 SQVTM, CDR2 ANQGSEA. This CDR3 has 13 residues. The CDR3 protein is CSVVGGRYYEQYF. The CDR3 nucleotides read TGCAGCGTTGTGGGGGGTAGGTACTACGAGCAGTACTTC.

This clonotype was counted between two and nine times. The V gene is TRBV4-2, the J gene TRBJ2-7; 11 bases align to TRBD2. J lost 6 bases, V lost 0 bases, and 4 bases had no gene match. CDR1 LGHNA and CDR2 YNFKEQ come from the germline V gene. The CDR3 extends over 15 amino acids. This chain's CDR3 is CASSQELAGVGEQYF. Here the CDR3 DNA reads TGTGCCAGCAGCCAAGAACTAGCGGGAGTAGGCGAGCAGTACTTC.

This clonotype occurred a few times. The V gene is TRBV7-9, the J gene TRBJ2-7; D is unclear. Per germline, CDR1 SEHNR and CDR2 FQNEAQ (reference sequence). This CDR3 region has 15 residues. The V and J ends lost 5 bases and 0 bases respectively, with 14 bases between them. CDR3 bases: TGTGCCAGCAGCGACATCAGCGTCAGCTCCTACGAGCAGTACTTC. Protein product: CASSDISVSSYEQYF.

The chain carries TRBV10-3 and TRBJ2-5; 14 bases map to TRBD2. Germline-derived CDR1 and CDR2 are ENHRY and SYGVKD. V trimming: 2 bases; J trimming: 2 bases; junction bases outside the gene matches: 7. This CDR3 spans 18 amino acids. The CDR3, as DNA: TGTGCCATCAGTGAGGGACTAGCGGGAGGCCGCTCTCAAGAGACCCAGTACTTC. It yields the protein CAISEGLAGGRSQETQYF.

J is TRBJ1-4 and V is TRBV7-9; weak D call: TRBD1 (5 bases). This CDR3 contains 15 residues. Trimming removed 6 bases at V and 0 bases at J, with 11 bases between. Germline CDR1 reads SEHNR; CDR2 reads FQNEAQ (reference sequence). The CDR3 sequence: CASRSTGATNEKLFF. The CDR3 nucleotides are TGTGCCAGCAGATCAACAGGAGCAACTAATGAAAAACTGTTTTTT.

In this sample, this clonotype turned up many times. This sequence joins TRBV7-9 and TRBJ1-5; no definite D call. V was clipped by 2 bases and J by 1 base, with 6 bases between them. The CDR3 is 14 amino acids. Germline-derived CDR1 and CDR2 are SEHNR and FQNEAQ (reference sequence). The CDR3 sequence is CASSLSSSNQPQHF. The CDR3 region has the DNA TGTGCCAGCAGCTTATCGTCAAGCAATCAGCCCCAGCATTTT.

This clonotype has just a few counts. The rearrangement uses TRBV29-1 and TRBJ2-3; D is undetermined. The CDR3 sequence is 15 residues long. V lost 4 bases and J lost 4, with 18 bases in between. Per the germline V gene, CDR1 is SQVTM and CDR2 is ANQGSEA. CDR3 in amino acids: CSVVESPGSPDTQYF. For the CDR3, the DNA is TGCAGCGTTGTGGAAAGCCCAGGATCCCCAGATACGCAGTATTTT.

Details on this clonotype: A much larger clone differs from this one at a single base, so this may be a read error. The rearrangement joins TRBV5-1 to TRBJ2-1; 12 nucleotides agree with TRBD2. The CDR3 is 17 amino acids. Looked up from germline, CDR1 is SGHRS and CDR2 is YFSETQ. As DNA, the CDR3 is TGCGCCGGCAGCACAAGACTAGCGGGAGCCACATACAATGAGCAGTTCTTC. This codes for CAGSTRLAGATYNEQFF.

The chain links TRBV24-1 to TRBJ2-3; the D is unclear. This CDR3 region has 18 residues. The V and J ends lost 8 bases and 1 base respectively, with 24 bases between them. The germline V gene encodes CDR1 KGHDR and CDR2 SFDVKD. CDR3 nucleotide sequence: TGTGCCACCAATCTTATCCTCGGGTGCGGAGTCCGCACAGATACGCAGTATTTT. This encodes CATNLILGCGVRTDTQYF.

This clonotype was detected a few times. This chain links TRBV7-2 with TRBJ2-5; no definite D call. This CDR3 has 14 amino acids. The V end lost 4 bases, the J end lost 1 base, and 10 bases lay between the germline ends. CDR1 and CDR2 (germline): SGHTA, FQGNSA. The CDR3 spells CASSYRYSQETQYF. In DNA, the CDR3 is TGTGCCAGCAGCTATAGGTATAGCCAAGAGACCCAGTACTTC.

The chain carries TRBV5-1 and TRBJ2-7; 9 bases match TRBD2. V dropped 2 bases and J dropped 2; count of bases not matched to a gene: 8. The CDR3 contains 16 residues. Germline V gene sequence: CDR1 SGHRS, CDR2 YFSETQ. The CDR3 DNA reads TGCGCCAGCAGCTTAACCCTTAGCGGGAGTCCCTACGAGCAGTACTTC. It is translated as CASSLTLSGSPYEQYF.